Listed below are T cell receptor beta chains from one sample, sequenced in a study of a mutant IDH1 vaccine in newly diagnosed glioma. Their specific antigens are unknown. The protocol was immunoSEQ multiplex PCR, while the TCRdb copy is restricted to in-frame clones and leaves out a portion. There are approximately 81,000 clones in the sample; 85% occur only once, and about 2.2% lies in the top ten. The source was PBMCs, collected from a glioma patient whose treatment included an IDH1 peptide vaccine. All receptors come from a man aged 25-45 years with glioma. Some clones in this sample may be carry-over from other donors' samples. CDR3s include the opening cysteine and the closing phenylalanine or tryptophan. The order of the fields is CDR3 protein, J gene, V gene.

CAISGAGNNYGYTF	TRBJ1-2	TRBV10-3
CASSAGNPETQYF	TRBJ2-5	TRBV9
CASSHNQDREKHYGYTF	TRBJ1-2	TRBV9
CAWQKDSNYGYTF	TRBJ1-2	TRBV30
CASSETGMVSYNEQFF	TRBJ2-1	TRBV10-1
CASSAAGGKNIQYF	TRBJ2-4	TRBV9
CASSASSGGSTDTQYF	TRBJ2-3	TRBV28
CASSLASQRGTDTQYF	TRBJ2-3	TRBV5-1
CASRLGNEQYF	TRBJ2-7	TRBV5-1
CASSLGSWATNEKLFF	TRBJ1-4	TRBV7-2
CASRNRGNWDTDTQYF	TRBJ2-3	TRBV28
CASSLRGTTQYF	TRBJ2-3	TRBV27
CASTHSGTGNTGELFF	TRBJ2-2	TRBV6-6
CASSEESWQGLHF	TRBJ1-6	TRBV2
CASSLGVGQPQHF	TRBJ1-5	TRBV7-6
CASSFGGNYGYTF	TRBJ1-2	TRBV7-2
CASINSYEQYF	TRBJ2-7	TRBV2
CASASGVRRGDGYTF	TRBJ1-2	TRBV5-1